A single T cell receptor beta chain is shown here with its context. What it binds is unknown. Only in-frame clones appear in the TCRdb table, and some are missing; sequencing was by immunoSEQ multiplex PCR. The sample yields roughly 300,000 clones, about 88% seen once. This entry is derived from a study of Ad26.COV2.S vaccination and SARS-CoV-2 variants. Notes on the study in general: Participants in the vaccine arm had higher spike-specific TCR breadth; placebo recipients had lower.

Treatment given: around 19 received Ad26.COV2.S at low or high dose, single or two shots; 5 received placebo; per-sample allocation not given. Sampling was done on day 63 after the first vaccine or placebo injection. The donor's status was that of an adult aged 18-55 years in Boston. Between the trimmed V and J ends, which lost 1 base and 0 bases, there was a span of 11 bases. Germline V gene data show CDR1 as SGHTA and CDR2 as FQGNSA. This CDR3 has 16 amino acids. The sample was peripheral blood, taken in a trial of Ad26.COV2.S vaccine versus placebo. This sequence joins TRBV7-2 and TRBJ2-3; D perhaps matches TRBD2 (6 bases). The source is a person aged 18-65 years who received the Ad26.COV2.S COVID-19 vaccine or a placebo. The CDR3 protein is CASSLGFSGSTDTQYF. The DNA for the CDR3 is TGTGCCAGCAGCTTAGGTTTCAGCGGGAGCACAGATACGCAGTATTTT.